The sequence of this T cell receptor beta chain was determined in a study of T-cell memory formation after mild COVID-19 (dated by TCRdb to about 2021). The study in broad terms: TCR sequence clusters from the two donors were found to be largely donor specific. Longitudinal TCRalpha and TCRbeta repertoire sequencing tracked T-cell clones expanding and contracting after mild COVID-19 in a couple of donors. The cohort comprised two young, previously healthy adult volunteers, one female and one male.

On this clonotype itself: What this receptor recognizes is not known. Base-call qualities are not available, and no considerably larger clone is one nucleotide away.

The germline V gene (reference sequence) yields MNHEY for CDR1 and SMNVEV for CDR2. Taken from cysteine to phenylalanine, the CDR3 has 16 residues. Only the CDR3 part of the read is kept: 48 bases, read in frame from the first base. Trimming at the junction amounts to 1 base on V and 0 bases on J, and the germline ends lie 12 bases apart. Instrument used: Illumina NovaSeq 6000. cDNA libraries for TCRalpha and TCRbeta were prepared by 5'RACE using constant-segment primers, with sample barcodes and unique molecular identifiers added. Trizol reagent was used to extract RNA from every sample. Amplification of the libraries took two PCR steps, and the second step added a second sample barcode plus Illumina TruSeq adapters. Sequencing of libraries was performed on an Illumina NovaSeq with 2 x 150 bp paired-end reads. In the source study's methods: Demultiplexing of reads and collapsing into UMI-guided consensus sequences were performed with migec v1.2.7. With mixcr v2.1.11, UMI consensuses were aligned to TRA and TRB V and J templates and assembled into clonotypes. Clonotypes were classified as expanded or contracted when called significant by both edgeR and NoisET, with noise models trained on biological replicates. edgeR calls used a false discovery rate-adjusted p below 0.01 and a log2 fold-change threshold of 1. As an exploratory analysis of dynamics, max-normalized trajectories of the 1000 most abundant clonotypes were examined with PCA combined with hierarchical clustering. Separately sequenced CD4+ and CD8+ repertoires were used to assign a CD4 or CD8 phenotype to each responding clone. TCRdb reworked the public reads: Q25 trimming with fastp, MiXCR clone assembly, productive beta chains retained. Records with the same CDR3 protein are collapsed into one entry carrying the most frequent genes and DNA. Here the V and J calls rest on TCRdb's processing, not on the authors' analysis. Counted in this sample were 400,000 to 500,000 distinct CDR3 sequences; about a sixth of them appeared once. Of the sample, under 25% falls within the top ten clones.

Study-wide findings and limitations: SARS-CoV-2 specificity of the second-wave clones peaking on day 37 was not confirmed. Contracting CD4+ clones were found mainly in CM and EM memory subsets, while CD8+ clones were enriched in EMRA. Only a couple of mild cases were covered in the study, and larger cohorts including severe cases with pre-infection samples were considered necessary. From day 15 to 85, contracting clones showed balanced CD4/CD8 phenotypes, whereas a second wave of clones that expanded from day 15 to 37 leaned towards CD4+. Some responding clones were detected in pre-infection memory, which suggested that pre-existing cross-reactive memory T cells had joined the SARS-CoV-2 response.

PBMCs were isolated by Ficoll-Paque density gradient centrifugation. The sample taken for sequencing was PBMCs or a T cell subset sorted from them (not recorded which). The chain is assembled from TRBV27 and TRBJ1-1; TRBD1 is perhaps the D gene, given 5 matching bases. The clonotype originates from a man aged 18 to 30 who had mild COVID-19 (a few samples of this study predate the infection). The sample titles of this study are shuffled in the database, so cell type and time point are left out; the donor was told from shared clones. The CDR3 region reads CASSLLGGGLNTEAFF. In nucleotide form, the sequence is TGTGCCAGCAGTTTATTGGGCGGGGGTTTGAACACTGAAGCTTTCTTT.